Listed below are T cell receptor beta chains from one sample, sequenced in a study of blood T cell repertoires in COVID-19. Sequenced by immunoSEQ multiplex PCR; TCRdb stores in-frame clones only, minus some. The sample gives over 80,000 clones, around 87% of which show up once; approximately 20% is in the top ten. Sequencing was performed on peripheral blood. Every receptor here comes from a human donor in a cohort sampled during active COVID-19. Both conserved end residues are part of each CDR3. A D gene is named only where the DNA matches it firmly. Size is stated for part of the rows, as once, few or many counts, or as a class when the clone is expanded.

CDR3 DNA,CDR3 protein,J gene,clone size,V gene,D gene
TGTGCCAGCAGCTGGGGGACAGGGCTGGTAGGAAACACCATATATTTT,CASSWGTGLVGNTIYF,TRBJ1-3,NA,TRBV5-5,TRBD1
TGTGCCAGCAGCGCGCGGGCACCCCCCACAAGGGCCTCCCCCGCAGGCCACACCTTC,CASSARAPPTRASPAGHTF,TRBJ1-2,NA,TRBV21-1,NA
TGCGCCAGCAGCTTCGGCGGGAGGACTGGCACAGATACGCAGTATTTT,CASSFGGRTGTDTQYF,TRBJ2-3,NA,TRBV5-1,TRBD2
TGTGCCAGCAGCCAGACTACGGGAGGCGGCTACACCTTC,CASSQTTGGGYTF,TRBJ1-2,NA,TRBV14,NA
TGTGCCAGCAGCGTAGACATCGGGGAGCTGTTTTTT,CASSVDIGELFF,TRBJ2-2,NA,TRBV9,NA
TGTGCCAGCAGTATCGGACAAGGAATGGGCTACACCTTC,CASSIGQGMGYTF,TRBJ1-2,NA,TRBV28,NA
TGCAGCATACTGAGTAACTCCTACGAGCAGTACTTC,CSILSNSYEQYF,TRBJ2-7,NA,TRBV29-1,NA
TGTGCCATCAGTTTGGACAGGCTATCGAGTGGCTACACCTTC,CAISLDRLSSGYTF,TRBJ1-2,NA,TRBV10-3,TRBD1
TGCAGCGTTGCCAGGGGTGTCGGTGAAAAACTGTTTTTT,CSVARGVGEKLFF,TRBJ1-4,NA,TRBV29-1,NA
TGTGCCATCAGTGACGATCGGGGAGGTTTGGGATACAATGAGCAGTTCTTC,CAISDDRGGLGYNEQFF,TRBJ2-1,NA,TRBV10-3,NA
TGTGCCAGCAGTTTACCCGGGGGTGGGCAGCCCCAGCATTTT,CASSLPGGGQPQHF,TRBJ1-5,NA,TRBV28,NA
TGTGCCAGCAGTCCCCATTTTTTAGTAGTTGAGCAGTACTTC,CASSPHFLVVEQYF,TRBJ2-7,NA,TRBV28,NA
TGTGCCAGCAGTCTACAGGGGCAAGAGACCCAGTACTTC,CASSLQGQETQYF,TRBJ2-5,NA,TRBV27,TRBD1
TGTGCCAGCAGTTTAACGGTACTATACTCCTACACCTTC,CASSLTVLYSYTF,TRBJ1-2,once,TRBV28,NA
TGTGCCTCTGAAAAACCGACAGGGGACTATGGCTACACCTTC,CASEKPTGDYGYTF,TRBJ1-2,NA,TRBV19,TRBD1
TGTGCCAGCAGCAAAGGGACAGGGGACAATCAGCCCCAGCATTTT,CASSKGTGDNQPQHF,TRBJ1-5,NA,TRBV6-5,TRBD1
TGTGCCAGCAGTTCAACCACCGGGACTTCCTACGAGCAGTACTTC,CASSSTTGTSYEQYF,TRBJ2-7,NA,TRBV6-2/TRBV6-3,NA
TGCGCCAGCAGCCAAGAGGCGACAGCCTACGAGCAGTACTTC,CASSQEATAYEQYF,TRBJ2-7,NA,TRBV4-3,NA
TGTGCCAGCAGCCAACAGGGGGCGCTATCTAACTATGGCTACACCTTC,CASSQQGALSNYGYTF,TRBJ1-2,NA,TRBV4-2,TRBD1
TGTGCCAGCAGCTTAGGGACACAGCCTCAAGAGACCCAGTACTTC,CASSLGTQPQETQYF,TRBJ2-5,NA,TRBV5-4,NA
TGTGCCAGCAGCTCCGGGACTAGCGCCTACAATGAGCAGTTCTTC,CASSSGTSAYNEQFF,TRBJ2-1,NA,TRBV9,TRBD2
TGTGCCAGCAGCTTAGCGGGACAGGGAGACACCGGGGAGCTGTTTTTT,CASSLAGQGDTGELFF,TRBJ2-2,NA,TRBV7-3,TRBD1
TGTGCCAGCAGCCCCAGAGGACTACTAGCGGGAGATCCCTGGGAGCAGTACTTC,CASSPRGLLAGDPWEQYF,TRBJ2-7,few,TRBV7-9,TRBD2
TGTGCCAGCAGCCGTGACTCAGGGGCGCAAGGGGATACGCAGTATTTT,CASSRDSGAQGDTQYF,TRBJ2-3,NA,TRBV11-2,NA
TGTGCCAGCAGCCAAGTTGGGACTAGCGGGAGTTACGAGCAGTACTTC,CASSQVGTSGSYEQYF,TRBJ2-7,NA,TRBV4-2,TRBD2
TGTGCCAGCAGCCGTAGCGGGATCCCCGCGGAGACCCAGTACTTC,CASSRSGIPAETQYF,TRBJ2-5,NA,TRBV6-5,TRBD2
TGTGCCAGTAGTATTAGGGGGCGGGGCTCCTACAATGAGCAGTTCTTC,CASSIRGRGSYNEQFF,TRBJ2-1,NA,TRBV19,NA
TGTGCCAGCAGCTCGACAGGGGGCGGTAATGGCTACACCTTC,CASSSTGGGNGYTF,TRBJ1-2,NA,TRBV11-2,TRBD1
TGTGCCAGCGGACTTAGAGGGGGCGGCGAGCAGTACTTC,CASGLRGGGEQYF,TRBJ2-7,NA,TRBV12-3/TRBV12-4,TRBD1